The 5 T cell receptor beta chains below were found in one sample sequenced in a study of blood T cell repertoires in COVID-19. Assay: immunoSEQ multiplex PCR; the TCRdb copy retains only in-frame clones and omits some. Here the sample spans under 500,000 clones, 87% being singletons. The sequenced material came from PBMCs or T cells enriched from blood (not recorded which). All receptors derive from a woman younger than 35 with acute COVID-19.

This sequence joins TRBV2 and TRBJ1-2; 8 nucleotides align to TRBD1. V lost 10 bases, J lost 6 bases, and 10 bases stayed unmatched. This CDR3 comprises 13 residues. Looked up from germline, CDR1 is SNHLY and CDR2 is FYNNEI. CDR3 sequence (DNA): TGTGCCACACGGACAGGGTATAGGGATGGCTACACCTTC. Protein sequence: CATRTGYRDGYTF.

The chain joins TRBV9 to TRBJ1-5; D gene unclear. The CDR3 is 14 amino acids. V was clipped by 0 bases and J by 1 base, with 5 bases between them. Germline V gene lookup returns CDR1 SGDLS and CDR2 YYNGEE. CDR3 DNA: TGTGCCAGCAGCGTAGCTCCGAGCAATCAGCCCCAGCATTTT. Translated: CASSVAPSNQPQHF.

V is TRBV5-6 and J is TRBJ2-7; a possible D gene is TRBD1 (6 bases). V lost 0 bases and J 2 bases, leaving 9 bases between the germline ends. This CDR3 has 14 amino acids. Germline lookup yields CDR1 SGHDT and CDR2 YYEEEE. CDR3 loop: CASSLVDSTYEQYF. CDR3 nucleotides: TGTGCCAGCAGCTTGGTGGACAGCACCTACGAGCAGTACTTC.

This clone was picked up one time. CDR3 sequence reads: CASSPPTGAGEKLFF. CDR3 DNA: TGTGCCAGCTCACCACCGACAGGGGCGGGAGAAAAACTGTTTTTT. The chain is built from TRBV18 and TRBJ1-4; 8 nucleotides align to TRBD1. CDR3 length equals 15 residues. Germline-derived CDR1 and CDR2 are KGHSH and LQKENI. V dropped 0 bases and J dropped 8; count of bases not matched to a gene: 5.

The rearrangement joins TRBV5-1 to TRBJ1-4, with no clear D. Germline V gives CDR1 SGHRS, CDR2 YFSETQ. Trimming shortened V by 0 bases and J by 8 bases, and 8 bases separated the two germline ends. The CDR3 is 13 amino acids. The CDR3 DNA sequence: TGCGCCAGCAGCTTGGCGGCGGGGGAAAAACTGTTTTTT. Translation: CASSLAAGEKLFF.